This T cell receptor beta chain was found in a study of PD-1 blockade in classical Hodgkin lymphoma. In the study overall: Intravenous infusions of nivolumab 3 mg/kg reached patients every 2 weeks. Overall study findings and caveats: By C4D1 there was a significant rise in CD4+ TCR diversity but not in CD8+ TCR diversity. The authors excluded patients who started nivolumab under 1 year after ASCT.

V dropped 0 bases and J dropped 4 bases, with 17 bases sitting between them. The CDR3 loop spans 17 amino acids. The time point here: cycle 4 day 1 (C4D1), after less than 7 weeks of nivolumab. After autologous stem cell transplantation all patients relapsed, and prior brentuximab vedotin exposure differed between cohorts. The investigators isolated CD8+ T cells from thawed PBMCs using magnetic negative selection. Repertoires were generated with immunoSEQ multiplex PCR, while TCRdb's copy carries only in-frame clones and drops some. Among some 5,000 clones listed, roughly 65% were seen once. As for this clone: What it binds is unknown.

The origin of this receptor is a human donor with classical Hodgkin lymphoma. This sequence joins TRBV23-1 and TRBJ2-3; no clear D gene. TRBV23-1 is labeled an ORF, and its function is uncertain. This material consisted of CD8+ T cells from blood, taken before the fourth cycle of nivolumab. CDR3 in amino acids: CASSQSRDHIGPDTQYF. CDR3 DNA sequence: TGCGCCAGCAGTCAATCTCGCGACCACATCGGGCCAGATACGCAGTATTTT.